These 9 T cell receptor beta chains were sequenced from one sample in a study of long-term antiretroviral therapy in people with HIV. Investigators performed immunoSEQ version v3.0 at survey level. Generated by immunoSEQ multiplex PCR, the TCRdb table keeps only in-frame clones and is missing some. The repertoire includes about 16,000 clones, 65% to 85% of them detected once, and 14% sits in the top ten. Sequencing was performed on unsorted PBMCs, taken about 1.2 years before starting antiretroviral therapy. The receptors here all came from a man aged 25 to 45 with HIV.

The chain carries TRBV27 and TRBJ1-5; 8 bases agree with TRBD1. The V segment lost 0 bases and the J segment 5 bases; nucleotides outside the gene matches: 6. CDR3 length: 16 amino acids. CDR1 is MNHEY, CDR2 SMNVEV, per germline (reference sequence). The CDR3, as DNA: TGTGCCAGCAGTTTATCTGGGACAGGCTGGGATCAGCCCCAGCATTTT. Amino acids: CASSLSGTGWDQPQHF.

Within the sample, this clone is medium-sized. The chain carries TRBV10-1 and TRBJ2-1; D ambiguous. CDR1 and CDR2 from the germline V gene are WNHNN and SYGVQD (reference sequence). Trimming took off 5 bases at V and 7 bases at J, with 12 bases between the two ends. CDR3 size: 13 residues. For the CDR3, the DNA is TGCGCCAGCAGTCTCTATATTGGGAATGAGCAGTTCTTC. Translating gives CASSLYIGNEQFF.

The rearrangement uses TRBV11-2 and TRBJ2-1, with TRBD1 as a possible D gene (5 bases). Germline lookup yields CDR1 SGHAT and CDR2 FQNNGV. CDR3 length: 14 residues. V shed 4 bases and J shed 7 bases, with 14 bases lying between them. CDR3 sequence (DNA): TGTGCCAGCAGCTATAGGGCAGACAGTAATGAGCAGTTCTTC. Translation: CASSYRADSNEQFF.

The chain couples TRBV6-5 to TRBJ1-1; 7 nucleotides agree with TRBD1. CDR1 and CDR2 from the germline V gene are MNHEY and SVGAGI. CDR3 size: 15 residues. V was pared by 2 bases and J by 0 bases, with 3 bases of the junction left unmatched. The CDR3 here is CASSYQGQLNTEAFF. CDR3 nucleotide sequence: TGTGCCAGCAGTTACCAGGGACAGCTGAACACTGAAGCTTTCTTT.

This sequence joins TRBV5-4 and TRBJ2-1, with TRBD2 matching 9 bases. This CDR3 has 16 residues. In germline, CDR1 is SGHNT, CDR2 YYREEE (reference sequence). Trimming cost V 0 bases and J 4 bases; bases outside gene matches: 5. The CDR3 DNA sequence: TGTGCCAGCAGCTTGGGGGCTAGCGGGGTATACAATGAGCAGTTCTTC. It encodes CASSLGASGVYNEQFF.

The chain joins TRBV7-9 to TRBJ1-3; TRBD1 is a possible D gene (5 bases). With 5 bases removed from V and 0 bases from J, the gap between germline ends came to 11 bases. The germline V gene has CDR1 SEHNR and CDR2 FQNEAQ (reference sequence). The CDR3 runs 15 residues. CDR3 DNA sequence: TGTGCCAGCAGCCTCGGTGGGGGCTCTGGAAACACCATATATTTT. Its translation is CASSLGGGSGNTIYF.

The rearrangement joins TRBV7-9 to TRBJ1-5; the D gene is possibly TRBD1 (5 bases). The CDR3 is made up of 14 amino acids. The ends were cut back, 4 bases at V and 7 bases at J, with 14 bases in the middle. Germline V gene data show CDR1 as SEHNR and CDR2 as FQNEAQ (reference sequence). The CDR3 DNA follows: TGTGCCAGCAGCTCCGACAGCACGAGCCAGCCCCAGCATTTT. Its translation: CASSSDSTSQPQHF.

This clone was seen only once. The chain recombines TRBV6-4 with TRBJ2-2, with TRBD1 matching over 10 bases. The CDR3 extends over 14 amino acids. Germline V gives CDR1 MRHNA, CDR2 SNTAGT. After removal of 6 bases from V and 6 bases from J, the junction contained 4 bases not matched to a gene. The CDR3 loop is CASRRQGAAGELFF. For the CDR3, the DNA is TGTGCCAGCAGGAGACAGGGGGCAGCCGGGGAGCTGTTTTTT.

V gene TRBV9 combines with J gene TRBJ2-3; 11 bases are shared with TRBD2. CDR3 length equals 15 residues. In germline, CDR1 is SGDLS, CDR2 YYNGEE. J gave up 3 bases and V 6 bases, and 6 bases lay outside the gene matches. The CDR3 nucleotides read TGTGCCAGCACCGCCACTAGCGGGAGTACAGATACGCAGTATTTT. Amino acid sequence: CASTATSGSTDTQYF.